The 13 T cell receptor beta chains presented below share a single source sample, sequenced in a study of cytomegalovirus exposure and HLA in healthy donors. With 60 Vbeta and 13 Jbeta primers, the PCR was carried out. The data were produced by immunoSEQ multiplex PCR, yet TCRdb's version contains in-frame clones alone and is incomplete. The sample consists of 95,000 to 150,000 clones, about 80% of them appearing once. The sequencing sample was made of PBMCs. The receptors derive from a woman aged 40 to 55 in good health and CMV-seropositive.

This clone occurred a few times. V gene TRBV19 combines with J gene TRBJ2-1; 13 bases align to TRBD2. The CDR3 totals 15 residues. V shed 5 bases and J 7 bases; nucleotides not matched to a gene: 5. CDR1 and CDR2 from the germline V gene are LNHDA and SQIVND (reference sequence). CDR3: CASSRTSGSLNEQFF. As DNA, the CDR3 is TGTGCCAGTAGTCGGACTAGCGGGAGTCTAAATGAGCAGTTCTTC.

The chain recombines TRBV19 with TRBJ2-1; maybe TRBD2 (6 bases). Germline lookup yields CDR1 LNHDA and CDR2 SQIVND (reference sequence). The V end was cut by 4 bases, the J end by 12 bases, with 16 bases between. The CDR3 loop spans 13 amino acids. The chain's CDR3 is CASSRAGTHTQFF. The CDR3 DNA follows: TGTGCCAGTAGTAGGGCCGGGACTCACACGCAGTTCTTC.

The chain couples TRBV5-1 to TRBJ2-6, with a weak D call TRBD1 (6 bases). Germline V CDR1 and CDR2: SGHRS, YFSETQ. The CDR3 length is 16 residues. Trimming took off 1 base at V and 2 bases at J, with 10 bases between the two ends. CDR3 in DNA: TGCGCCAGCAGCTTGTCAGGGGATGCTGGGGCCAACGTCCTGACTTTC. Protein: CASSLSGDAGANVLTF. Together with reference TRBV5-1 and TRBJ2-6, the CDR3 gives the full variable domain: KAGVTQTPRYLIKTRGQQVTLSCSPISGHRSVSWYQQTPGQGLQFLFEYFSETQRNKGNFPGRFSGRQFSNSRSEMNVSTLELGDSALYLCASSLSGDAGANVLTFGAGSRLTVL.

The chain has TRBV9 and TRBJ1-1; no definite D call. With 0 bases removed from V and 1 base from J, the gap between germline ends came to 10 bases. The CDR3 covers 15 residues. Germline V gene data show CDR1 as SGDLS and CDR2 as YYNGEE. CDR3 protein: CASSVAGNWNTEAFF. The CDR3 DNA sequence: TGTGCCAGCAGCGTAGCGGGGAATTGGAACACTGAAGCTTTCTTT. The whole variable domain, remainder taken from reference TRBV9 and TRBJ1-1, is DSGVTQTPKHLITATGQRVTLRCSPRSGDLSVYWYQQSLDQGLQFLIQYYNGEERAKGNILERFSAQQFPDLHSELNLSSLELGDSALYFCASSVAGNWNTEAFFGQGTRLTVV.

The chain couples TRBV6-1 to TRBJ2-6; 9 nucleotides align to TRBD1. This CDR3 has 14 residues. Trimming removed 9 bases from V and 3 bases from J; junction bases left unmatched: 3. CDR1 MNHNS and CDR2 SASEGT come from the germline V gene. The DNA of the CDR3 is TGTGCCAGTGGGACAGGGTTTGGGGCCAACGTCCTGACTTTC. Its translation is CASGTGFGANVLTF.

The V gene is TRBV5-6, the J gene TRBJ2-3; maybe TRBD2 (6 bases). Germline CDR1 SGHDT, CDR2 YYEEEE. Trimming cost V 2 bases and J 0 bases, with 7 bases left between them. The CDR3 consists of 14 residues. This CDR3 is CASSFGTSTDTQYF. CDR3 coding DNA: TGTGCCAGCAGCTTCGGGACTAGCACAGATACGCAGTATTTT.

The chain is built from TRBV4-3 and TRBJ2-1; a possible D gene is TRBD1 (6 bases). From germline, CDR1 is LGHNA and CDR2 YSLEER. V was shortened by 0 bases and J by 0 bases, with 9 bases between the two germline ends. This CDR3 comprises 16 residues. The CDR3 protein is CASSQDRDTSYNEQFF. The CDR3, as DNA: TGCGCCAGCAGCCAAGATAGGGACACCTCCTACAATGAGCAGTTCTTC.

The chain carries TRBV6-5 and TRBJ1-1, with a tentative D call TRBD1 (5 bases). This CDR3 has 13 residues. Trimming removed 8 bases at V and 4 bases at J, with 14 bases between. Looked up from germline, CDR1 is MNHEY and CDR2 is SVGAGI. CDR3 DNA sequence: TGTGCCAGCGATAAATGGGGGGGCACTGAAGCTTTCTTT. This translates into CASDKWGGTEAFF.

The rearrangement uses TRBV9 and TRBJ2-1, with D possibly TRBD2 on 6 matching bases. The CDR3 runs to 14 residues. CDR1 and CDR2 from the germline V gene are SGDLS and YYNGEE. Trimming took off 3 bases at V and 10 bases at J, with 17 bases between the two ends. The CDR3 DNA reads TGTGCCAGCAGCGGGGCGGGGTTTGCGGGGGAGCAGTTCTTC. Protein sequence: CASSGAGFAGEQFF.

Regarding this clone: The junction and the germline gene differ at one end; a read error may be behind it. The CDR3 coding sequence is TGTGCCAGCAGTGAAGGCCCCTCGGGGTTACCCCACTTC. Translation gives CASSEGPSGLPHF. The chain couples TRBV2 to TRBJ2-5; possible D gene TRBD2, 5 bases. CDR3 length equals 13 residues. Germline loops: CDR1 SNHLY, CDR2 FYNNEI.

The gene calls are TRBV9 and TRBJ1-2; D is undetermined. The V end was cut by 4 bases, the J end by 2 bases, with 12 bases between. The length of the CDR3 is 14 residues. Germline values: CDR1 SGDLS, CDR2 YYNGEE. Here the CDR3 reads CASSPQNLNYGYTF. The DNA for the CDR3 is TGTGCCAGCAGCCCCCAAAATCTAAACTATGGCTACACCTTC.

V gene TRBV4-3 combines with J gene TRBJ2-5; TRBD1 is a possible D gene (6 bases). This CDR3 spans 15 amino acids. CDR1 and CDR2 (germline): LGHNA, YSLEER. V lost 1 base and J 5 bases, leaving 14 bases between the germline ends. DNA of the CDR3: TGCGCCAGCAGCCAAGGGACAGACTACGTGGAGACCCAGTACTTC. Encoded protein: CASSQGTDYVETQYF.

The gene calls are TRBV4-2 and TRBJ2-3; 13 positions agree with TRBD2. J gave up 3 bases and V 3 bases, and 6 bases lay outside the gene matches. Per the germline V gene, CDR1 is LGHNA and CDR2 is YNFKEQ. There are 17 residues in the CDR3. CDR3 nucleotide sequence: TGTGCCAGCAGCCAGCTACTAGCGGGAGGGCCGACAGATACGCAGTATTTT. Translation gives CASSQLLAGGPTDTQYF.